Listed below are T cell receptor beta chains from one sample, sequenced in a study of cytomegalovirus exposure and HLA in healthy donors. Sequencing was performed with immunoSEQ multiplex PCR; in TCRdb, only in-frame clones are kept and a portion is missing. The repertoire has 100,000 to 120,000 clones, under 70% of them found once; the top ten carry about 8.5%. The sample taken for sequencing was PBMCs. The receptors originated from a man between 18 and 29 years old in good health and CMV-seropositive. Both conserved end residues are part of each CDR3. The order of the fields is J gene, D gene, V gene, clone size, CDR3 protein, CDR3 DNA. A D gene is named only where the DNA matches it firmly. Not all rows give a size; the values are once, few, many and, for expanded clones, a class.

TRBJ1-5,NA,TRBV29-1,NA,CSVGGGGQPQHF,TGCAGCGTGGGAGGGGGAGGTCAGCCCCAGCATTTT
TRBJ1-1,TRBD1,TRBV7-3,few,CASSLNVDRGVTEAFF,TGTGCCAGCAGCTTAAATGTGGACAGGGGGGTCACTGAAGCTTTCTTT
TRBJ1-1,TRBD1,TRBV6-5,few,CASNGWTGGNTEAFF,TGTGCCAGCAACGGATGGACAGGGGGGAACACTGAAGCTTTCTTT
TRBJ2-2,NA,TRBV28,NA,CASSPASNTGELFF,TGTGCCAGCAGCCCAGCGTCTAACACCGGGGAGCTGTTTTTT
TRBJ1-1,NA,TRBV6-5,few,CASHRNTEAFF,TGTGCCAGCCACAGAAACACTGAAGCTTTCTTT
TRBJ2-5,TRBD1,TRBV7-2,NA,CAGTVKAEETQYF,TGTGCCGGGACAGTCAAAGCGGAAGAGACCCAGTACTTC
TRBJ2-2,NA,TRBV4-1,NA,CASSPGHTTGELFF,TGCGCCAGCAGCCCGGGACACACCACCGGGGAGCTGTTTTTT
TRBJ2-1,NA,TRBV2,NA,CASRWTVYNEQFF,TGTGCCAGCAGATGGACAGTTTACAATGAGCAGTTCTTC
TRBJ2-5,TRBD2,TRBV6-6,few,CASSYSGGSLGTQYF,TGTGCCAGCAGTTACTCGGGGGGGAGCCTTGGGACCCAGTACTTC
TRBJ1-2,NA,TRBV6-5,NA,CASSYSLRTGGYTF,TGTGCCAGCAGTTACTCGCTAAGAACGGGGGGCTACACCTTC
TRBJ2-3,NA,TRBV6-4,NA,CASSDLVTDTQYF,TGTGCCAGCAGTGATCTCGTCACAGATACGCAGTATTTT
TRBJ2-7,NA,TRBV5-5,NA,CASSPRQVVEYEQYF,TGTGCCAGCAGCCCCAGACAGGTCGTTGAGTACGAGCAGTACTTC
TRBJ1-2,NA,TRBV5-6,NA,CASSLLNGLQGGYTF,TGTGCCAGCAGCTTGCTGAACGGCCTCCAGGGGGGCTACACCTTC
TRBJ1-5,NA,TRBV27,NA,CASSPWGQASNQPQHF,TGTGCCAGCAGTCCCTGGGGGCAGGCTAGCAATCAGCCCCAGCATTTT
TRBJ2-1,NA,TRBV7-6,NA,CASSPGSYNEQFF,TGTGCCAGCAGTCCGGGTTCCTACAATGAGCAGTTCTTC
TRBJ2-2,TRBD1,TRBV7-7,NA,CASSPGTGSSGELFF,TGTGCCAGCAGCCCCGGGACAGGGTCCTCCGGGGAGCTGTTTTTT
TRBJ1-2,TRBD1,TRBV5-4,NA,CASWGQGWNYGYTF,TGTGCCAGCTGGGGACAGGGCTGGAACTATGGCTACACCTTC
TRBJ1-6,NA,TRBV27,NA,CASSFGEGYSPLHF,TGTGCCAGCAGTTTCGGGGAGGGGTACTCACCCCTCCACTTT
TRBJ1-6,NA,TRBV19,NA,CASSAYHGDWRPLHF,TGTGCCAGTAGTGCTTACCACGGGGATTGGCGGCCCCTCCACTTT
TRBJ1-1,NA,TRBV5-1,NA,CASSSESWAYTEAFF,TGCGCCAGCAGTTCTGAGTCGTGGGCTTACACTGAAGCTTTCTTT
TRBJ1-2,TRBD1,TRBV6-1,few,CASSAWDRGLSNYGYTF,TGTGCCAGCAGTGCTTGGGACAGGGGGCTCTCTAACTATGGCTACACCTTC
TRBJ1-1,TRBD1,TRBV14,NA,CASSRPGTGLTEAFF,TGTGCCAGCAGCAGACCAGGGACAGGGCTAACTGAAGCTTTCTTT
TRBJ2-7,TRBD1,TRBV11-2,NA,CASSPSGTGAGEQYF,TGTGCCAGCAGCCCCTCCGGGACAGGGGCAGGAGAGCAGTACTTC
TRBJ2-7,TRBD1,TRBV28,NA,CASSDRGQVNYEQYF,TGTGCCAGCAGTGATAGAGGACAGGTAAACTACGAGCAGTACTTC
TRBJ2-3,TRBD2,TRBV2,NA,CASTGRGEDTQYF,TGTGCCAGCACCGGGCGGGGGGAAGATACGCAGTATTTT
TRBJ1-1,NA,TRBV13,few,CASSLDRNTEAFF,TGTGCCAGCAGCTTAGACAGGAACACTGAAGCTTTCTTT
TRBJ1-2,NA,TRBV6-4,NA,CASSPDSNYGYTF,TGTGCCAGCAGTCCCGACAGTAACTATGGCTACACCTTC
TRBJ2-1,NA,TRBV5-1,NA,CASSIGSSYNEQFF,TGCGCCAGCAGCATCGGGAGCTCCTACAATGAGCAGTTCTTC
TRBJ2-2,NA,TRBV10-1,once,CASSDGAVNTGELFF,TGCGCCAGCAGTGACGGAGCGGTGAACACCGGGGAGCTGTTTTTT
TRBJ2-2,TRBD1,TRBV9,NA,CASSVEGRGQALFF,TGTGCCAGCAGCGTTGAGGGCAGGGGGCAGGCACTGTTTTTT
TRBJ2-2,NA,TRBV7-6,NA,CASSLLTTGELFF,TGTGCCAGCAGCTTATTAACTACCGGGGAGCTGTTTTTT
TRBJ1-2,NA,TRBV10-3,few,CAINRSPYGYTF,TGTGCCATCAACAGGTCGCCCTATGGCTACACCTTC
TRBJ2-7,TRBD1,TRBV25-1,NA,CASKRTGTYEQYF,TGTGCCAGCAAAAGGACAGGGACCTACGAGCAGTACTTC
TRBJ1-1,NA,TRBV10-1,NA,CASSGVIWDKVWLGEAFF,TGCGCCAGCAGTGGAGTCATTTGGGACAAGGTATGGTTGGGTGAAGCTTTCTTT
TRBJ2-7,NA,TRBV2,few,CASSPPGRGSYEQYF,TGTGCCAGCAGCCCCCCCGGCCGAGGCTCCTACGAGCAGTACTTC
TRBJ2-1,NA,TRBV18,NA,CASSTTDEQFF,TGTGCCAGCTCAACAACAGATGAGCAGTTCTTC
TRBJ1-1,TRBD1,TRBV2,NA,CASNYRGLNTEAFF,TGTGCCAGCAATTACAGGGGGCTGAACACTGAAGCTTTCTTT
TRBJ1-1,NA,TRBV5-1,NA,CASSLMGENTEAFF,TGCGCCAGCAGCTTGATGGGCGAGAACACTGAAGCTTTCTTT
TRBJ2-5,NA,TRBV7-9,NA,CASSPGDPQETQYF,TGTGCCAGCAGCCCAGGGGACCCTCAAGAGACCCAGTACTTC
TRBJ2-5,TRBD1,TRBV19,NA,CASRTGGETQYF,TGTGCCAGTAGGACAGGGGGAGAGACCCAGTACTTC
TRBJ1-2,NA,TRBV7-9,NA,CASSLGSWNYGYTF,TGTGCCAGCAGCTTAGGCAGTTGGAACTATGGCTACACCTTC
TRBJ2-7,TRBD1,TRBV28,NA,CASSFTGTGHHEQYF,TGTGCCAGCAGTTTTACCGGGACAGGCCACCACGAGCAGTACTTC
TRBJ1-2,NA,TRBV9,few,CASSPRDTRPEGYTF,TGTGCCAGCAGCCCCCGGGACACCCGCCCGGAGGGCTACACCTTC
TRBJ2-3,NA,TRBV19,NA,CASSSGRGEGWADTQYF,TGTGCCAGTAGTTCGGGGCGGGGAGAAGGCTGGGCAGATACGCAGTATTTT
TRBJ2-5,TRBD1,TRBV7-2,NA,CASSPAARGRETQYF,TGTGCCAGCAGCCCGGCCGCCAGGGGGCGGGAGACCCAGTACTTC
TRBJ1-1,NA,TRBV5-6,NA,CASSSHVRLMDTEAFF,TGTGCCAGCAGCTCACACGTCAGACTAATGGACACTGAAGCTTTCTTT
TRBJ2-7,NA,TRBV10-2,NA,CATKSGVEQYF,TGCGCCACCAAATCGGGGGTCGAGCAGTACTTC
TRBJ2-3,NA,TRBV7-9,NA,CASSFLATDTQYF,TGTGCCAGCAGCTTTTTGGCAACAGATACGCAGTATTTT
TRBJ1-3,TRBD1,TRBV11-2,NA,CASQQGPSGNTIYF,TGTGCCTCCCAACAGGGGCCCTCTGGAAACACCATATATTTT
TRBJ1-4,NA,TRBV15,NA,CATSNERVSTNEKLFF,TGTGCCACCAGCAACGAACGGGTGTCAACTAATGAAAAACTGTTTTTT
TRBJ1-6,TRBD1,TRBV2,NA,CASRDRADSPLHF,TGTGCCAGCAGGGACAGGGCGGATTCACCCCTCCACTTT
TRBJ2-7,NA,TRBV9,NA,CASSVGGHGSYEQYF,TGTGCCAGCAGCGTAGGGGGACATGGATCCTACGAGCAGTACTTC
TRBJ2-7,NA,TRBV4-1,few,CASSPTAGARASYEQYF,TGCGCCAGCAGCCCCACCGCCGGAGCACGCGCCTCCTACGAGCAGTACTTC